This T cell receptor beta chain was documented in a study of esophageal squamous cell carcinoma under preoperative chemotherapy. The overall study: TCR repertoires were profiled from both peripheral blood T cells and tumor-infiltrating lymphocytes. Study-wide results and limits: After treatment, tumor-infiltrating lymphocytes apparently came partly from blood T cells.

Time point given: before preoperative PTX-NDP chemotherapy. This clonotype was detected many times. Its matching antigen is unknown. Trimming shortened V by 5 bases and J by 1 base, and 11 bases separated the two germline ends. CDR3 size: 14 residues. Germline V gives CDR1 SGHVS, CDR2 FQNEAQ. MiXCR, run by TCRdb on the PCR reads, gives a single entry per CDR3 protein. The sample records about 6,600 distinct CDR3 sequences, 32% being singletons. This TCR derives from a human donor with esophageal squamous cell carcinoma. The donor label of this sample is uncertain. Specimen collection occurred from a patient given preoperative chemotherapy. The V and J genes are TRBV7-8 and TRBJ1-1; D possibly corresponds to TRBD1 (5 bases). CDR3 sequence reads: CASSGFQGNTEAFF. DNA of the CDR3: TGTGCCAGCAGCGGGTTTCAGGGGAACACTGAAGCTTTCTTT.